A single sample is the source of the 27 T cell receptor beta chains below, sequenced in a study of metastatic and nonmetastatic thyroid tumors. TCRdb reassembled clones from the PCR reads with MiXCR. The sample holds fewer than 25,000 clones, about a fifth seen once. Until they underwent thyroid surgery, no patient had received any treatment. The sequenced material came from blood. All receptors derive from a female donor with papillary thyroid cancer or a benign thyroid nodule (not recorded which). Some clones in this sample may be carry-over from other donors' samples.

In its sample, this clone was seen many times. The chain links TRBV4-1 to TRBJ1-4; weak D call: TRBD1 (6 bases). The CDR3 runs 15 residues. Trimming pared 0 bases from V and 5 bases from J, leaving 10 bases between. Germline V gene lookup returns CDR1 MGHRA and CDR2 YSYEKL. The CDR3 spells CASSQEAQGNEKLFF. Written as DNA, the CDR3 is TGCGCCAGCAGCCAAGAAGCCCAGGGGAATGAAAAACTGTTTTTT.

This clone was detected ten times or more. This sequence joins TRBV3-1 and TRBJ2-7, with D possibly being TRBD2 (6 bases). This CDR3 comprises 13 residues. Trimming left V 5 bases short and J 6 bases short, with 14 bases between. The germline gives CDR1 LGHDT, CDR2 YNNKEL (reference sequence). CDR3 loop: CASSDPGGAEQYF. In DNA, the CDR3 is TGTGCCAGCAGCGACCCCGGGGGAGCCGAGCAGTACTTC.

This clone was seen repeatedly, ten times or more. CDR3 nucleotides: TGTGCCAGCTCACCAGACCGGACAGGGTCCGGGGAGCTGTTTTTT. Its translation: CASSPDRTGSGELFF. J is TRBJ2-2 and V is TRBV18; 8 nucleotides align to TRBD1. The CDR3 loop spans 15 amino acids. V lost 2 bases and J lost 6; bases outside the gene matches: 5. CDR1 is KGHSH and CDR2 is LQKENI in the germline V gene.

This clone was picked up a small number of times. V gene TRBV5-1 combines with J gene TRBJ1-2; 7 nucleotides agree with TRBD1. V lost 0 bases and J lost 4; bases outside the gene matches: 3. The CDR3 covers 14 residues. CDR1 is SGHRS, CDR2 YFSETQ, per germline. The CDR3 region is CASSLAGQSYGYTF. The CDR3, as DNA: TGCGCCAGCAGCTTGGCGGGACAGTCCTATGGCTACACCTTC.

This clone came up a few times. One end of the junction is discordant with germline, which a read error may explain. The J gene is TRBJ2-2, the V gene TRBV19; 9 bases map to TRBD1. CDR1 and CDR2 (germline): LNHDA, SQIVND (reference sequence). The CDR3 has 17 residues. In nucleotides, the CDR3 is TGTGCCAGTAGTATCCTAACAGGGGGCAGGGGCACCGGGGAGCTGCCTTTT. Residues: CASSILTGGRGTGELPF.

This clone was seen ten or more times. The chain combines TRBV2 with TRBJ2-7, with unresolved D. Per the germline V gene, CDR1 is SNHLY and CDR2 is FYNNEI. V lost 1 base and J 2 bases, leaving 15 bases between the germline ends. The CDR3 loop spans 16 amino acids. In DNA form, the CDR3 reads TGTGCCAGCAGTGAAGATCTTAGCCTACCCCCCTACGAGCAGTACTTC. This codes for CASSEDLSLPPYEQYF.

This clone was observed many times. V usage is TRBV7-9 and J usage is TRBJ2-1; 12 nucleotides align to TRBD2. CDR3 length: 17 amino acids. J gave up 4 bases and V 1 base, and 5 bases lay outside the gene matches. Germline V lookup: CDR1 SEHNR, CDR2 FQNEAQ (reference sequence). CDR3 sequence: CASSLGRTSGIYNEQFF. DNA for the CDR3: TGTGCCAGCAGCTTAGGGCGGACTAGCGGGATATACAATGAGCAGTTCTTC. The full variable domain, completed using reference TRBV7-9 and TRBJ2-1, is DTGVSQNPRHKITKRGQNVTFRCDPISEHNRLYWYRQTLGQGPEFLTYFQNEAQLEKSRLLSDRFSAERPKGSFSTLEIQRTEQGDSAMYLCASSLGRTSGIYNEQFFGPGTRLTVL.

In its sample, this clone was seen a few times. The conserved final phenylalanine or tryptophan is absent from the CDR3, which likely points to a read error. This chain uses TRBV28 with TRBJ2-1; 8 bases match TRBD2. Germline loops: CDR1 MDHEN, CDR2 SYDVKM. Trimming removed 5 bases from V and 3 bases from J; junction bases left unmatched: 12. This CDR3 comprises 17 residues. The CDR3 DNA follows: TGTGCCAGCAGTCCCCGAGGACTAGCTGGAAACTACAATGAGCAGTTCCTC. It yields the protein CASSPRGLAGNYNEQFL.

There are many counts of this clone. V usage is TRBV6-2 or TRBV6-3 and J usage is TRBJ2-4; a possible D gene is TRBD2 (6 bases). V lost 4 bases and J lost 7, with 17 bases in between. From germline, CDR1 is MNHEY and CDR2 SVGEGT. This CDR3 region has 15 residues. The CDR3 loop is CASSFRGLAVNIQYF. CDR3 sequence (DNA): TGTGCCAGCAGTTTCCGGGGACTTGCCGTCAACATTCAGTACTTC.

Concerning this clone itself: A read error may be the cause here, since a much bigger clone is one base away. The CDR3 nucleotides are TGTGCCATCTCAGGGAACCTAGAGACCCAGTACTTC. This codes for CAISGNLETQYF. This chain links TRBV28 with TRBJ2-5; tentative D call: TRBD1 (5 bases). Germline CDR1 MDHEN, CDR2 SYDVKM. The CDR3 is 12 residues long. V was trimmed by 10 bases and J by 4 bases, leaving 13 bases between them.

The chain combines TRBV2 with TRBJ2-7; D gene ambiguous. CDR3 length: 11 residues. From germline, CDR1 is SNHLY and CDR2 FYNNEI. With 6 bases removed from V and 3 bases from J, the gap between germline ends came to 6 bases. CDR3 residues: CASRGYYEQYF. In DNA form, the CDR3 reads TGTGCCAGCAGGGGGTACTACGAGCAGTACTTC.

In this sample, this clone turned up many times. The V and J genes are TRBV6-2 or TRBV6-3 and TRBJ2-5; D gene unclear. With 5 bases removed from V and 3 bases from J, the gap between germline ends came to 7 bases. The CDR3 consists of 12 residues. CDR1 and CDR2 (germline): MNHEY, SVGEGT. This CDR3 reads CASSPEEETQYF. The CDR3 nucleotides read TGTGCCAGCAGTCCAGAGGAAGAGACCCAGTACTTC.

The chain combines TRBV4-3 with TRBJ1-5; maybe TRBD1 (5 bases). CDR1 and CDR2 from the germline V gene are LGHNA and YSLEER. V was trimmed by 1 base and J by 6 bases, leaving 10 bases between them. This CDR3 is built from 14 residues. The CDR3, as DNA: TGCGCCAGCAGCCAAGGGGGGGGGGTTCAGCCCCAGCATTTT. Translation: CASSQGGGVQPQHF.

This clone was found many times. The chain recombines TRBV12-3 or TRBV12-4 with TRBJ2-2; 9 bases align to TRBD1. The CDR3 spans 15 residues. Trimming cost V 2 bases and J 7 bases; bases outside gene matches: 5. CDR3 coding DNA: TGTGCCAGCAGTTTAAGGGGGACAGGGAACGGGGAGCTGTTTTTT. Its translation is CASSLRGTGNGELFF.

This clone occurred a few times. The conserved closing phenylalanine or tryptophan is absent in this CDR3, likely reflecting a read error. The chain recombines TRBV6-4 with TRBJ2-6, with no clear D. CDR3 length: 15 amino acids. Per the germline V gene, CDR1 is MRHNA and CDR2 is SNTAGT. The CDR3 nucleotides read TGTGCCAGCAGTGACTCAGGCTCTGGGGACAACGTCCTGACTTTA. Translating gives CASSDSGSGDNVLTL.

The chain uses TRBV20-1 and TRBJ2-7; 11 nucleotides align to TRBD2. This CDR3 is 15 amino acids long. The J segment lost 3 bases and the V segment lost 1 base, leaving 5 bases of the junction unmatched. The V gene's germline CDR1 is DFQATT and CDR2 SNEGSKA (reference sequence). The CDR3 spells CSARAHSGRDYEQYF. As DNA, the CDR3 is TGCAGTGCTAGAGCCCATAGCGGGAGGGACTACGAGCAGTACTTC.

This clone was seen at least ten times. The chain is built from TRBV4-1 and TRBJ2-7, with 7 nucleotides matching TRBD2. V shed 0 bases and J 4 bases; nucleotides not matched to a gene: 9. The CDR3 covers 16 residues. CDR1 is MGHRA and CDR2 is YSYEKL in the germline V gene. CDR3 residues: CASSQDRTSDVYEQYF. In DNA form, the CDR3 reads TGCGCCAGCAGCCAAGATCGCACTAGCGACGTTTACGAGCAGTACTTC.

The J gene is TRBJ2-7, the V gene TRBV11-2; a weak D match, TRBD1 (6 bases). This CDR3 region has 14 residues. Germline V gene sequence: CDR1 SGHAT, CDR2 FQNNGV. The germline V and J ends were trimmed by 5 bases and 2 bases, with 13 bases remaining between them. The CDR3 sequence: CASSLRQGTYEQYF. For the CDR3, the DNA is TGTGCCAGCAGCCTGCGCCAGGGGACCTACGAGCAGTACTTC.

This chain uses TRBV5-4 with TRBJ2-5, with 7 bases identical to TRBD2. The V segment lost 2 bases and the J segment 4 bases; nucleotides outside the gene matches: 8. CDR3 length equals 15 residues. Germline loops: CDR1 SGHNT, CDR2 YYREEE (reference sequence). The CDR3 coding sequence is TGTGCCAGCAGCTTTTTTGGACTAGAAGTAGAGACCCAGTACTTC. It is translated as CASSFFGLEVETQYF.

In the case of this clone: Relative to the germline gene, one junction end is altered; a read error may explain this. V usage is TRBV7-2 and J usage is TRBJ2-2, with TRBD1 matching 11 bases. Germline-derived CDR1 and CDR2 are SGHTA and FQGNSA. The CDR3 extends over 14 amino acids. DNA of the CDR3: TGTGCCATCAGCTGGACAGGGGGCACTGGGGAGCTGTTTTTT. This gives the protein CAISWTGGTGELFF. Based on the CDR3 plus reference TRBV7-2 and TRBJ2-2, the full variable domain is GAGVSQSPSNKVTEKGKDVELRCDPISGHTALYWYRQSLGQGLEFLIYFQGNSAPDKSGLPSDRFSAERTGGSVSTLTIQRTQQEDSAVYLCAISWTGGTGELFFGEGSRLTVL.

This clone has only a few counts. The final CDR3 position lacks the conserved phenylalanine or tryptophan, pointing to a likely read error. The chain combines TRBV12-3 or TRBV12-4 with TRBJ2-3; weak D call: TRBD2 (5 bases). V lost 7 bases and J lost 2, with 16 bases in between. This CDR3 region has 15 residues. CDR3: CASITTSGPTDTQYL. The CDR3 DNA follows: TGTGCCAGCATCACGACCAGCGGACCCACAGATACGCAGTATCTT.

With respect to this clone: At one end the junction does not follow the germline gene, possibly because of a read error. V is TRBV20-1 and J is TRBJ1-2, with 7 bases matching TRBD1. Germline V lookup: CDR1 DFQATT, CDR2 SNEGSKA (reference sequence). The CDR3 spans 12 residues. CDR3 residues: CSATTGVLGYKF. In DNA form, the CDR3 reads TGCAGTGCTACAACAGGGGTCTTAGGCTACAAATTC.

This clone came up many times. The chain uses TRBV5-1 and TRBJ1-2, with 9 bases aligning to TRBD1. From germline, CDR1 is SGHRS and CDR2 YFSETQ. The CDR3 spans 16 residues. V shed 0 bases and J 3 bases; nucleotides not matched to a gene: 6. The CDR3 sequence: CASSLGTGVIDYGYTF. CDR3 DNA: TGCGCCAGCAGCTTGGGGACAGGGGTAATAGACTATGGCTACACCTTC.

This clone ranks as medium-sized. The rearrangement uses TRBV6-1 and TRBJ1-5; weak D call: TRBD1 (5 bases). Germline CDR1 and CDR2: MNHNS and SASEGT. This CDR3 comprises 12 residues. Trimming cost V 6 bases and J 5 bases, with 8 bases left between them. CDR3 coding DNA: TGTGCCAGCAGGGTAGGGGATCAGCCCCAGCATTTT. Its translation: CASRVGDQPQHF.

The sample holds many counts of this clone. J is TRBJ1-6 and V is TRBV5-6; 8 positions match TRBD1. CDR3 length: 15 amino acids. V gave up 0 bases and J gave up 10 bases; unmatched junction bases: 6. Per germline, CDR1 SGHDT and CDR2 YYEEEE. This CDR3 reads CASSLDTGGVSPLHF. The DNA for the CDR3 is TGTGCCAGCAGCTTGGATACAGGGGGAGTCTCACCCCTCCACTTT.

This chain joins TRBV20-1 and TRBJ2-5; D gene unclear. This CDR3 has 13 amino acids. From germline, CDR1 is DFQATT and CDR2 SNEGSKA (reference sequence). Trimming pared 4 bases from V and 6 bases from J, leaving 15 bases between. The DNA of the CDR3 is TGCAGTGCTACTGACTCAGGATGGCAGACCCAGTACTTC. Its protein product is CSATDSGWQTQYF.

The table lists this clone with many counts. Other nucleotide sequences from this sample produce the same CDR3. The gene calls are TRBV19 and TRBJ2-6, with D possibly being TRBD1 (5 bases). This CDR3 has 16 amino acids. The germline V gene encodes CDR1 LNHDA and CDR2 SQIVND (reference sequence). Trimming pared 5 bases from V and 0 bases from J, leaving 11 bases between. CDR3 bases: TGTGCCAGTAGTCCCCCGACAGCCTCTGGGGCCAACGTCCTGACTTTC. Its protein product is CASSPPTASGANVLTF.